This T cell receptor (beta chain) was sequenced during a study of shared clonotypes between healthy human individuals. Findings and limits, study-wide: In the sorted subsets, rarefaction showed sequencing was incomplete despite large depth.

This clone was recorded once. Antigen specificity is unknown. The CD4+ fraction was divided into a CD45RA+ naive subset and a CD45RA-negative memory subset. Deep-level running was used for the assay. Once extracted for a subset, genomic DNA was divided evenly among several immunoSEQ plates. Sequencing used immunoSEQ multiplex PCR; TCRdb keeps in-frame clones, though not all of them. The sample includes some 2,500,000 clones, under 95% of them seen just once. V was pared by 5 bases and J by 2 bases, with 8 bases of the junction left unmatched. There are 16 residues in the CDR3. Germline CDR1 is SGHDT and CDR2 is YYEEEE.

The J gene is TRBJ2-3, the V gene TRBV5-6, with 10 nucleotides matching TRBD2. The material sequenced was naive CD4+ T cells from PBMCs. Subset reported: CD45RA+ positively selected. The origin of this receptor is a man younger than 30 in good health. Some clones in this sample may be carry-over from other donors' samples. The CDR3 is CASRVLAGGNTDTQYF. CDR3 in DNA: TGTGCCAGCAGAGTTTTAGCGGGAGGAAACACAGATACGCAGTATTTT.